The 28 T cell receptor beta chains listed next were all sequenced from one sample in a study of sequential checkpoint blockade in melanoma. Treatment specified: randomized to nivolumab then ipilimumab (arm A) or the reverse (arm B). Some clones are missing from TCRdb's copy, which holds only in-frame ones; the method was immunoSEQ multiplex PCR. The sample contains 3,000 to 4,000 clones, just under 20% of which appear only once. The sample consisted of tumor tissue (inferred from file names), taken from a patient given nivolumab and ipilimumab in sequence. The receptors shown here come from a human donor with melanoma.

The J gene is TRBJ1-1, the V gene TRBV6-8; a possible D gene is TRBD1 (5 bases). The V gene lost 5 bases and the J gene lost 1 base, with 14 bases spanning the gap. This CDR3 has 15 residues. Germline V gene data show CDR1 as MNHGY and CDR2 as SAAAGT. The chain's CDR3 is CASSTRTPQNTEAFF. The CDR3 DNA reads TGTGCCAGCAGTACCCGGACACCTCAGAACACTGAAGCTTTCTTT.

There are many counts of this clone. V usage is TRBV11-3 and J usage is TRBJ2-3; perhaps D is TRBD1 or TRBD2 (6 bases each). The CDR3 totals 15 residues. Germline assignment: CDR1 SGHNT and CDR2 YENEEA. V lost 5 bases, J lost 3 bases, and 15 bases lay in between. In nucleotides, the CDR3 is TGTGCCAGCAGCGCCGTGAGGAGGGGGACAGATACGCAGTATTTT. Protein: CASSAVRRGTDTQYF.

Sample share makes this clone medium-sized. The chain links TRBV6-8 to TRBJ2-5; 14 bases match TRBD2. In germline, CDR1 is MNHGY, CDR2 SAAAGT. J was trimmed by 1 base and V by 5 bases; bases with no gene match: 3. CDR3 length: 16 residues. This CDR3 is CASSHGLAGGQETQYF. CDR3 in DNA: TGTGCCAGCAGTCACGGACTAGCGGGGGGCCAAGAGACCCAGTACTTC.

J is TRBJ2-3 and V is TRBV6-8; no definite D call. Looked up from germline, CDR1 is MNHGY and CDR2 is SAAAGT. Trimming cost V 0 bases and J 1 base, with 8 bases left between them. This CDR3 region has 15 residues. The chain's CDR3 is CASSYSMAGTDTQYF. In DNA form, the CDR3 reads TGTGCCAGCAGTTACTCGATGGCTGGCACAGATACGCAGTATTTT.

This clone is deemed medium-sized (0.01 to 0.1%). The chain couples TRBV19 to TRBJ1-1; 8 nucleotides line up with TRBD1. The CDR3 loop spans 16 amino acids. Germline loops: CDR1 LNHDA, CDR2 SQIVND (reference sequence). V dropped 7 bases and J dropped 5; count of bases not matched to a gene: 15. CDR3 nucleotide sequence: TGTGCCAGTACTCCAGGGGGCGATTGGAGGGGAACTGAAGCTTTCTTT. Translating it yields CASTPGGDWRGTEAFF. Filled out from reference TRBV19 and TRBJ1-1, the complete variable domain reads DGGITQSPKYLFRKEGQNVTLSCEQNLNHDAMYWYRQDPGQGLRLIYYSQIVNDFQKGDIAEGYSVSREKKESFPLTVTSAQKNPTAFYLCASTPGGDWRGTEAFFGQGTRLTVV.

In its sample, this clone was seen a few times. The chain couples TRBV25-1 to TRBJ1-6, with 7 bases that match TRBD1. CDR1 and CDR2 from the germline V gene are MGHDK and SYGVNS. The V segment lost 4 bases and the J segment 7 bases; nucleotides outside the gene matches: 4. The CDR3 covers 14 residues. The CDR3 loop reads CASSGQGVNSPLHF. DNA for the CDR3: TGTGCCAGCAGTGGGCAGGGGGTCAATTCACCCCTCCACTTT.

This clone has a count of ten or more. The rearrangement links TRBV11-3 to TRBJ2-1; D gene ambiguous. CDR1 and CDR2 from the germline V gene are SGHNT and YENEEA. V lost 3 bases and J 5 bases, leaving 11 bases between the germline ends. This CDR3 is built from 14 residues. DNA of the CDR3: TGTGCCAGCAGCTTCGTAGGGAACAACAATGAGCAGTTCTTC. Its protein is CASSFVGNNNEQFF.

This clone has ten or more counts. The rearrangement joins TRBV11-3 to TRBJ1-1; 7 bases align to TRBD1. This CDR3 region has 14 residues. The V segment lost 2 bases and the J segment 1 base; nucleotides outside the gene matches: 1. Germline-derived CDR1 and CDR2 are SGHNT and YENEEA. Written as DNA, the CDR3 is TGTGCCAGCAGCTTAAGGACAGGGAACACTGAAGCTTTCTTT. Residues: CASSLRTGNTEAFF.

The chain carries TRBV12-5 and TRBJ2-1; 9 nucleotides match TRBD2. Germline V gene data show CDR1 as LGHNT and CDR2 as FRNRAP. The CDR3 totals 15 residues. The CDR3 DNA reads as TGTGCCAGTAACCTAGCGGGGACCGCCTACAATGAGCAGTTCTTC. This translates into CASNLAGTAYNEQFF.

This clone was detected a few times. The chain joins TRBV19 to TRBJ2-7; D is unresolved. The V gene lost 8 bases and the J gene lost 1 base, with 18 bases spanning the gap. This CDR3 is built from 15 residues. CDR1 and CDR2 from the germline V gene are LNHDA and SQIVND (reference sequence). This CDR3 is CASGFASAQSYEQYF. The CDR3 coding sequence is TGTGCCAGTGGCTTCGCGAGCGCCCAATCCTACGAGCAGTACTTC. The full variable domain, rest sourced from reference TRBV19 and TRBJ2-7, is DGGITQSPKYLFRKEGQNVTLSCEQNLNHDAMYWYRQDPGQGLRLIYYSQIVNDFQKGDIAEGYSVSREKKESFPLTVTSAQKNPTAFYLCASGFASAQSYEQYFGPGTRLTVT.

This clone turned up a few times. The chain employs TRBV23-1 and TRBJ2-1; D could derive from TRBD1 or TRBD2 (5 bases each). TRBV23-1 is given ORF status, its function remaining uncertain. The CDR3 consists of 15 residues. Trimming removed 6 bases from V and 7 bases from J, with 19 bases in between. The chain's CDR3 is CASSLNSGTRNEQFF. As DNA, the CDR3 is TGCGCCAGCAGCCTAAACTCCGGGACGCGGAATGAGCAGTTCTTC.

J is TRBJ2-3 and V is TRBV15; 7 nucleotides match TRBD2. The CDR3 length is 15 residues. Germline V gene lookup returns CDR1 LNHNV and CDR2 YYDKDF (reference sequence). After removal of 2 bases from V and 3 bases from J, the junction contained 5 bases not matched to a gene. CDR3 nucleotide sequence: TGTGCCACCAGCAGATGGCTCGGGGGGACAGATACGCAGTATTTT. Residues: CATSRWLGGTDTQYF.

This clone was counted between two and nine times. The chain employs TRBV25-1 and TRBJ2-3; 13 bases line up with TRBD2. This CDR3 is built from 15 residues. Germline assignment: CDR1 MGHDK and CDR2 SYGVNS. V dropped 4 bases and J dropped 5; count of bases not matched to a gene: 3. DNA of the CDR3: TGTGCCAGCAGTGGGTGGACTAGCGGGGGAGATACGCAGTATTTT. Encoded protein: CASSGWTSGGDTQYF.

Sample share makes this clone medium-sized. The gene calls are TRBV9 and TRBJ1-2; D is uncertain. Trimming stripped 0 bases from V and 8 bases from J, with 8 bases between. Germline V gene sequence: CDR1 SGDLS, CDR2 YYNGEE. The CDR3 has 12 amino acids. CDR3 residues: CASSVDGRGYTF. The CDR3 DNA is TGTGCCAGCAGCGTAGATGGGCGCGGCTACACCTTC.

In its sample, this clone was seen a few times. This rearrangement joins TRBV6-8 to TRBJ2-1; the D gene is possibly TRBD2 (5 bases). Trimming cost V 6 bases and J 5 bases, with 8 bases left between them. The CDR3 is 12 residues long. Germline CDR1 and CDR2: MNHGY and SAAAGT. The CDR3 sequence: CASSRTDNEQFF. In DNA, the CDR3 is TGTGCCAGCAGCCGGACTGACAATGAGCAGTTCTTC.

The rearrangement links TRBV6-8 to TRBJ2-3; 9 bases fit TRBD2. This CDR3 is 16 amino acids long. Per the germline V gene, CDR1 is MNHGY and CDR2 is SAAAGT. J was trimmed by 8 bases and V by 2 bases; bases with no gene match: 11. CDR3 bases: TGTGCCAGCAGTTACCCGAAGAGCGGGGGGTGGAGTACGCAGTATTTT. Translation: CASSYPKSGGWSTQYF.

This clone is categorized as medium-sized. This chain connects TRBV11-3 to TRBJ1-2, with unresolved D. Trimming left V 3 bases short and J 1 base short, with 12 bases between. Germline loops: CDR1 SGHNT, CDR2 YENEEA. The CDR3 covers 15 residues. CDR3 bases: TGTGCCAGCAGCTTGGAGGGAATAGATAACTATGGCTACACCTTC. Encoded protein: CASSLEGIDNYGYTF. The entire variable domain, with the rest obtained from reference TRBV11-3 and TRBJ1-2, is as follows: EAGVVQSPRYKIIEKKQPVAFWCNPISGHNTLYWYLQNLGQGPELLIRYENEEAVDDSQLPKDRFSAERLKGVDSTLKIQPAELGDSAVYLCASSLEGIDNYGYTFGSGTRLTVV.

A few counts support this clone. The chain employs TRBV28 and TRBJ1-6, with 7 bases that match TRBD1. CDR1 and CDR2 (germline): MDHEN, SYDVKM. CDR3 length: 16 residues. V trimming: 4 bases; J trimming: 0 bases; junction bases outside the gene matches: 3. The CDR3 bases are TGTGCCAGCAGTTCGGGACAGCTCTCCTATAATTCACCCCTCCACTTT. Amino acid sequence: CASSSGQLSYNSPLHF.

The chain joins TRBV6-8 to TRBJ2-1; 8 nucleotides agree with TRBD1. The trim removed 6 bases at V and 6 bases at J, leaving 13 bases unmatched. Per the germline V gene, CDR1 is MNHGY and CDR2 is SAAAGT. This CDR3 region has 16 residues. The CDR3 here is CASRRYGQGLSNEQFF. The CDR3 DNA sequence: TGTGCCAGCAGACGATATGGACAGGGACTCTCCAATGAGCAGTTCTTC.

The CDR3 region has the DNA TGTGCCAGTAGGGCTTGGGGATTAGACTATGGCTACACCTTC. Protein product: CASRAWGLDYGYTF. This chain links TRBV19 with TRBJ1-2, with D unresolved. The CDR3 consists of 14 residues. Germline-derived CDR1 and CDR2 are LNHDA and SQIVND (reference sequence). Trimming removed 6 bases at V and 3 bases at J, with 14 bases between.

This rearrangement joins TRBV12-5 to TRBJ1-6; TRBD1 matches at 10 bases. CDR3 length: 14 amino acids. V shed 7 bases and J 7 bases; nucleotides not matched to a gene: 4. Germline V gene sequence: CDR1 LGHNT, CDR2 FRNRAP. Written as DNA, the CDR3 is TGTGCTAGTGCCCCGGACAGGGGGAATTCACCCCTCCACTTT. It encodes CASAPDRGNSPLHF.

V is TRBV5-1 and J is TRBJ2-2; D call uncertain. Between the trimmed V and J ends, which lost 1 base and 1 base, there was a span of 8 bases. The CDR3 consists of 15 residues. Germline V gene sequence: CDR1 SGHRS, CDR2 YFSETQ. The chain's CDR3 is CASSLSVGNTGELFF. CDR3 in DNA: TGCGCCAGCAGCTTGTCCGTCGGGAACACCGGGGAGCTGTTTTTT.

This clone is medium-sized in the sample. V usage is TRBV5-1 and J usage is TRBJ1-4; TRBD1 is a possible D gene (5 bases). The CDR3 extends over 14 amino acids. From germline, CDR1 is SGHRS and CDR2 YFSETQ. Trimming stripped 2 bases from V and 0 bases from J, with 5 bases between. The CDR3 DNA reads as TGCGCCAGCAGCTTACAGGCAACTAATGAAAAACTGTTTTTT. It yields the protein CASSLQATNEKLFF.

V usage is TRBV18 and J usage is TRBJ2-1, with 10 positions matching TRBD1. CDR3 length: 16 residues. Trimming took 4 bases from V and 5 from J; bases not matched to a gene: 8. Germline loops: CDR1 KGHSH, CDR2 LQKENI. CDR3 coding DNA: TGTGCCAGCTCACGCCCGGACAGGGGGACTAACAATGAGCAGTTCTTC. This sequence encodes CASSRPDRGTNNEQFF.

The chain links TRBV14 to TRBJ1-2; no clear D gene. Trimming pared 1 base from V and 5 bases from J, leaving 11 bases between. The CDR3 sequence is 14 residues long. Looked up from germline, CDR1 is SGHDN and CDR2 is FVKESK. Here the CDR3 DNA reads TGTGCCAGCAGCCAAGTCAGTGGGTTTTATGGCTACACCTTC. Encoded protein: CASSQVSGFYGYTF.

CDR3 in DNA: TGTGCCACCAGCAGAGAAGCGGGAAACAGGATTAGCAATCAGCCCCAGCATTTT. Translating it yields CATSREAGNRISNQPQHF. This rearrangement joins TRBV15 to TRBJ1-5; tentative D call: TRBD1 (5 bases). The CDR3 sequence is 18 residues long. Trimming took 0 bases from V and 0 from J, leaving 15 bases between them. Germline CDR1 reads LNHNV; CDR2 reads YYDKDF (reference sequence).

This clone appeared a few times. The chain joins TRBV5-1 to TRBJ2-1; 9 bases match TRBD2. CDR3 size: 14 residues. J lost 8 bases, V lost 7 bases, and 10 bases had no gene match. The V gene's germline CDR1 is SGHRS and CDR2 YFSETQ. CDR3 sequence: CASGERGVMDEQFF. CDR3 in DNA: TGCGCCAGCGGCGAGCGGGGGGTGATGGATGAGCAGTTCTTC.

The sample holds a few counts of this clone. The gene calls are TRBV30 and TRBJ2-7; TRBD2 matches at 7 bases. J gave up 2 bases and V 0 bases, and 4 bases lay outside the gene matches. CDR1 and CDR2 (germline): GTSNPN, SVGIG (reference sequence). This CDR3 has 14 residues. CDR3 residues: CAWSVGLAAYEQYF. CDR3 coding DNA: TGTGCCTGGAGTGTTGGCCTAGCGGCCTACGAGCAGTACTTC.